This passage covers 8 T cell receptor beta chains from one sample sequenced in a study of response to subunit inactivated influenza vaccine. TCRdb used MiXCR to reprocess the RT-PCR reads, holding one entry per CDR3 protein. The sample lists roughly 520,000 distinct CDR3 sequences, less than 30% occurring once. The sequences come from CD4+ T cells sorted from PBMCs, collected 5 days after vaccination. The receptors stem from a middle-aged man who received an inactivated influenza vaccine.

This clonotype turned up a few times. CDR3 sequence reads: CATSDSQKAKNIQYF. In nucleotides, the CDR3 is TGTGCCACCAGTGATTCTCAGAAGGCCAAAAACATTCAGTACTTC. The chain combines TRBV24-1 with TRBJ2-4; D call uncertain. In germline, CDR1 is KGHDR, CDR2 SFDVKD. CDR3 length: 15 amino acids. Trimming removed 2 bases from V and 1 base from J, with 8 bases in between.

The CDR3 DNA reads TGTGCCAGCAGCTTGACCCCAGGGAGGACTAACTATGGCTACACCTTC. It encodes CASSLTPGRTNYGYTF. The rearrangement links TRBV5-4 to TRBJ1-2; D might be TRBD1 (5 bases). The V gene lost 1 base and the J gene lost 0 bases, with 13 bases spanning the gap. Per the germline V gene, CDR1 is SGHNT and CDR2 is YYREEE (reference sequence). CDR3 length: 16 amino acids. Supplemented by reference TRBV5-4 and TRBJ1-2, the full variable domain reads ETGVTQSPTHLIKTRGQQVTLRCSSQSGHNTVSWYQQALGQGPQFIFQYYREEENGRGNFPPRFSGLQFPNYSSELNVNALELDDSALYLCASSLTPGRTNYGYTFGSGTRLTVV.

The chain combines TRBV11-2 with TRBJ2-1, with 8 bases that match TRBD2. Germline values: CDR1 SGHAT, CDR2 FQNNGV. The CDR3 is 15 amino acids. V trimming: 6 bases; J trimming: 5 bases; junction bases outside the gene matches: 9. The CDR3 coding sequence is TGTGCCAGCAGGCTTCCGGGGGGGCAGGACAATGAGCAGTTCTTC. Amino acids: CASRLPGGQDNEQFF.

The V and J genes are TRBV6-1 and TRBJ2-1; D might be TRBD1 or TRBD2, each matching 7 bases. Germline loops: CDR1 MNHNS, CDR2 SASEGT. V was clipped by 5 bases and J by 5 bases, with 22 bases between them. The CDR3 is 17 amino acids. Here the CDR3 DNA reads TGTGCCAGCAGTCATGACAGGGAGGGGGGTCGAGACAATGAGCAGTTCTTC. Translation gives CASSHDREGGRDNEQFF.

This clonotype was observed a few times. V and J are TRBV5-1 and TRBJ2-7, with TRBD2 identical over 11 bases. Unmatched junction bases numbered 7, after V lost 4 bases and J lost 1 base. Looked up from germline, CDR1 is SGHRS and CDR2 is YFSETQ. The CDR3 is made up of 16 amino acids. CDR3 region: CASSLQTSGGSYEQYF. For the CDR3, the DNA is TGCGCCAGCAGCCTACAAACTAGCGGGGGTTCCTACGAGCAGTACTTC.

This clonotype was counted only a few times. The V gene is TRBV2, the J gene TRBJ2-1, with 11 bases lining up with TRBD1. The germline gives CDR1 SNHLY, CDR2 FYNNEI. The V segment lost 6 bases and the J segment 0 bases; nucleotides outside the gene matches: 4. The CDR3 length is 16 residues. This chain's CDR3 is CASRAGTGGSYNEQFF. The CDR3, as DNA: TGTGCCAGCAGGGCCGGGACAGGGGGCTCCTACAATGAGCAGTTCTTC.

This clonotype was counted only a few times. The chain uses TRBV12-3 or TRBV12-4 and TRBJ2-1, with D hard to call. V shed 6 bases and J shed 1 base, with 10 bases lying between them. The CDR3 is 14 residues long. CDR3 bases: TGTGCCAGCAGCTTCCTAGGATCCTACAATGAGCAGTTCTTC. Protein product: CASSFLGSYNEQFF.

This clonotype was seen a few times. In nucleotides, the CDR3 is TGCAGTGCTACTTTAGGACAGGGGGGGCTTCCCGTGTCCTACAATGAGCAGTTCTTC. Residues: CSATLGQGGLPVSYNEQFF. This rearrangement joins TRBV20-1 to TRBJ2-1, with 10 bases that match TRBD1. Germline V gives CDR1 DFQATT, CDR2 SNEGSKA (reference sequence). V shed 4 bases, J shed 1 base, and the junction held 16 bases outside the gene matches. CDR3 length: 19 residues.